The sequence of this T cell receptor beta chain was determined in a study of shared clonotypes between healthy human individuals. Clones were sequenced by immunoSEQ multiplex PCR, and TCRdb holds only the in-frame ones, with some missing. This table has 2 million to 2.5 million clones, about 95% appearing once. Looked up from germline, CDR1 is GTSNPN and CDR2 is SVGIG (reference sequence). The CDR3 covers 16 residues. Trimming pared 1 base from V and 3 bases from J, leaving 13 bases between. Naive CD8 cells lacked CD45RO, underwent positive selection for CCR7 and left out terminally differentiated effector memory CD45RA+ cells.

Material: naive CD8+ T cells sorted from blood. The chain employs TRBV30 and TRBJ2-6; no clear D gene. This TCR derives from a man between 18 and 35 years old in good health. CDR3 loop: CAWSGLESDGANVLTF. The CDR3 DNA reads as TGTGCCTGGAGTGGCCTAGAGAGCGATGGGGCCAACGTCCTGACTTTC.